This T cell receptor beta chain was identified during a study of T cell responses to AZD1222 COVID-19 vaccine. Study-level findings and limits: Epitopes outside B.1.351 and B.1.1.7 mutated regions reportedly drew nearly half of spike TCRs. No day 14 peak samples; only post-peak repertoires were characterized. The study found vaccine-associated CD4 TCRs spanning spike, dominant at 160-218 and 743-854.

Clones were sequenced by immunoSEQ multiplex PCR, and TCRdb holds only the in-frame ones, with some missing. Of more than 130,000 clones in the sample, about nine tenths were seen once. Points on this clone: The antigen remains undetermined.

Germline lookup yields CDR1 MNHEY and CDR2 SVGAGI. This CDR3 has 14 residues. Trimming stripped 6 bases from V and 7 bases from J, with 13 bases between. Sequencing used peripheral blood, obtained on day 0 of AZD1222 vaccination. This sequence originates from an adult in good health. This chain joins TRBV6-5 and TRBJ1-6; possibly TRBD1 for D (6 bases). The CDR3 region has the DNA TGTGCCAGCAGATCTACAGGGCGCAATTCACCCCTCCACTTT. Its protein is CASRSTGRNSPLHF.